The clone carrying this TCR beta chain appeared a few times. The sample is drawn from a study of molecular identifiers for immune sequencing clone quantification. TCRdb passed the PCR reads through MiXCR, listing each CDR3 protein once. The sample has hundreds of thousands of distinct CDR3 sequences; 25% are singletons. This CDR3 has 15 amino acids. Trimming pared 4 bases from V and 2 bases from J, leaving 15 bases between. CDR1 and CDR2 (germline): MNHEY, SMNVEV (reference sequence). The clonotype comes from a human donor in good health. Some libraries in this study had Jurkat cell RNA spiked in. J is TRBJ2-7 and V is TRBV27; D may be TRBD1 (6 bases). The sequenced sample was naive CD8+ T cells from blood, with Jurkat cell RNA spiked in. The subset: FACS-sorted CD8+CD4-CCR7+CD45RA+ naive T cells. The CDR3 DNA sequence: TGTGCCAGCAGTTCGACACCGACAGGCACCTACGAGCAGTACTTC. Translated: CASSSTPTGTYEQYF.